This TCR beta chain was found in a study of T cells expressing NK-cell markers. Whole-study findings and limits: Similarly, these clonotypes led the CD3+CD56-NKG2C+ fraction as well in a handful of donors.

Points on this clonotype: Its target is not known.

TCRdb reprocessed the 5' RACE reads, with one entry per CDR3 protein and no DNA. This repertoire comprises approximately 460,000 distinct CDR3 sequences; its ten largest clones make up approximately 7%. CDR1 and CDR2 from the germline V gene are MNHNS and SASEGT. The CDR3 sequence is 15 residues long. The specimen sequenced was blood T cells: a sorted CD56 or NKG2C T cell subset, CD4+ or CD8+ T cells, or bulk PBMC T cells (not recorded which). This clonotype originated in a woman aged 18-70 years in good health. The chain joins TRBV6-1 to TRBJ2-2; TCRdb names TRBD1, which stays unverified in the absence of DNA. The chain's CDR3 is CASSPYVTGAGELFF.